This T cell receptor (beta chain) was obtained from a study of OX40 agonist ivuxolimab in advanced cancers. Profiled with immunoSEQ multiplex PCR; TCRdb holds only in-frame clones, not every one. The sample carries around 75,000 clones, about 90% recorded once. V lost 4 bases to trimming and J lost 2 bases; unmatched junction nucleotides: 14. This CDR3 has 18 residues. Germline V gene data show CDR1 as PRHDT and CDR2 as FYEKMQ (reference sequence). Sample: CD4+ or CD8+ T cells sorted from blood, taken in a trial of the OX40 agonist ivuxolimab. The source is an adult with an advanced solid tumor such as melanoma, head and neck, liver or kidney cancer. The V call is TRBV13, the J call TRBJ2-1, with 7 bases aligning to TRBD1. The CDR3 nucleotides read TGTGCCAGCAGCTCCCCTTTTCGGACAGGAACCCCCTACAATGAGCAGTTCTTC. Encoded protein: CASSSPFRTGTPYNEQFF.